Below, 32 T cell receptor beta chains from the same sample are listed, as sequenced in a study of blood T cell repertoires in COVID-19. TCRdb's copy holds only in-frame clones and misses some; the assay was immunoSEQ multiplex PCR. The table has approximately 350,000 clones, more than 75% seen once; the top ten hold around 6%. The sample consisted of peripheral blood. All receptors derive from a woman aged 45 to 65 with COVID-19, enrolled during active disease.

The genes are TRBV11-2 and TRBJ2-1; no firm D call. Trimming cost V 5 bases and J 9 bases, with 17 bases left between them. Germline CDR1 and CDR2: SGHAT and FQNNGV. The CDR3 is 14 residues long. The CDR3 DNA reads TGTGCCAGCAGCCCCACCGTAGTAGTCGGTGAGCAGTTCTTC. Protein product: CASSPTVVVGEQFF.

This rearrangement joins TRBV6-6 to TRBJ2-7, with TRBD1 matching over 9 bases. The CDR3 consists of 13 residues. Germline V gene lookup returns CDR1 MNHNY and CDR2 SVGAGI (reference sequence). The V and J ends lost 7 bases and 6 bases, in that order; junction bases with no gene match: 7. CDR3 bases: TGTGCCAGCAACCGGGACAGGGTATCCGAGCAGTACTTC. Protein: CASNRDRVSEQYF.

This clone was observed once. The J gene is TRBJ1-1, the V gene TRBV30; D might be TRBD1 (5 bases). The CDR3 has 13 amino acids. The V gene lost 3 bases and the J gene lost 1 base, with 9 bases spanning the gap. CDR1 GTSNPN and CDR2 SVGIG come from the germline V gene (reference sequence). The CDR3 DNA reads TGTGCCTGGAGGACGACAGCGAACACTGAAGCTTTCTTT. Its protein product is CAWRTTANTEAFF.

The chain combines TRBV5-1 with TRBJ2-3; 9 nucleotides align to TRBD1. CDR3 length equals 16 residues. Germline trimming cut 4 bases from V and 1 base from J; bases unmatched to any gene: 7. The germline V gene encodes CDR1 SGHRS and CDR2 YFSETQ. CDR3 nucleotide sequence: TGCGCCAGCAGCACCAGACAGGGGGGAGGCACAGATACGCAGTATTTT. Translation: CASSTRQGGGTDTQYF.

This clone appeared once. The V gene is TRBV15, the J gene TRBJ2-3; D is perhaps TRBD2 (5 bases). Germline CDR1 and CDR2: LNHNV and YYDKDF (reference sequence). The CDR3 covers 15 residues. The V end was cut by 0 bases, the J end by 2 bases, with 9 bases between. The CDR3, as DNA: TGTGCCACCAGCAGAGATCGGCGGGCCACAGATACGCAGTATTTT. This encodes CATSRDRRATDTQYF.

The V call is TRBV19, the J call TRBJ2-7, with D possibly TRBD2 on 6 matching bases. The germline V gene encodes CDR1 LNHDA and CDR2 SQIVND (reference sequence). The V end was cut by 5 bases, the J end by 3 bases, with 20 bases between. The CDR3 extends over 16 amino acids. The CDR3 bases are TGTGCCAGTAGTTTTGGGACTTCCCAAGCCATCTACGAGCAGTACTTC. Translated: CASSFGTSQAIYEQYF.

This chain connects TRBV6-1 to TRBJ2-1, with 9 bases lining up with TRBD2. From germline, CDR1 is MNHNS and CDR2 SASEGT. V trimming: 2 bases; J trimming: 4 bases; junction bases outside the gene matches: 15. The CDR3 totals 19 residues. CDR3: CASSEYVGLAPPFYNEQFF. The CDR3 nucleotides are TGTGCCAGCAGTGAATACGTGGGACTAGCACCTCCCTTTTACAATGAGCAGTTCTTC.

This clone was seen a few times. Here the CDR3 reads CASSQDGSGWMNTEAFF. In nucleotides, the CDR3 is TGCGCCAGCAGCCAAGATGGGTCCGGGTGGATGAACACTGAAGCTTTCTTT. V usage is TRBV4-1 and J usage is TRBJ1-1; D is undetermined. The CDR3 has 17 residues. V was shortened by 0 bases and J by 0 bases, with 14 bases between the two germline ends. Per the germline V gene, CDR1 is MGHRA and CDR2 is YSYEKL.

The chain recombines TRBV10-3 with TRBJ1-1; no clear D gene. V was shortened by 5 bases and J by 0 bases, with 16 bases between the two germline ends. Germline CDR1 is ENHRY and CDR2 is SYGVKD. CDR3 size: 16 residues. CDR3: CAISPEQVSMNTEAFF. DNA of the CDR3: TGTGCCATCAGTCCCGAGCAGGTATCCATGAACACTGAAGCTTTCTTT.

The chain is built from TRBV29-1 and TRBJ1-2; 7 bases agree with TRBD1. The CDR3 spans 14 residues. The V segment lost 4 bases and the J segment 4 bases; nucleotides outside the gene matches: 9. Germline V gives CDR1 SQVTM, CDR2 ANQGSEA. This chain's CDR3 is CSVAFGQGGYGYTF. CDR3 nucleotides: TGCAGCGTTGCTTTCGGTCAGGGGGGCTATGGCTACACCTTC.

The J gene is TRBJ2-7, the V gene TRBV18; 7 nucleotides match TRBD1. Germline CDR1 KGHSH, CDR2 LQKENI. V shed 2 bases, J shed 2 bases, and the junction held 6 bases outside the gene matches. This CDR3 is built from 15 residues. The CDR3 protein is CASSPESQGAYEQYF. CDR3 DNA: TGTGCCAGCTCACCAGAATCCCAGGGGGCCTACGAGCAGTACTTC.

The rearrangement uses TRBV4-1 and TRBJ2-7, with 7 bases aligning to TRBD1. The junction had 6 bases not matched to a gene; V was cut back by 4 bases and J by 3 bases. The germline CDR1 and CDR2 sequences are MGHRA and YSYEKL. The CDR3 is 14 amino acids. CDR3 DNA sequence: TGCGCCAGCAGCCCGGGACAGAAAGGCTACGAGCAGTACTTC. Translating gives CASSPGQKGYEQYF.

The chain carries TRBV27 and TRBJ1-1, with D possibly being TRBD1 (6 bases). The CDR3 length is 14 residues. The V end lost 3 bases, the J end lost 1 base, and 9 bases lay between the germline ends. The germline CDR1 and CDR2 sequences are MNHEY and SMNVEV (reference sequence). CDR3 sequence: CASSFTGRNTEAFF. Here the CDR3 DNA reads TGTGCCAGCAGTTTTACAGGGAGGAACACTGAAGCTTTCTTT.

The chain couples TRBV5-1 to TRBJ1-1, with D possibly TRBD1 on 6 matching bases. V lost 2 bases and J lost 4, with 12 bases in between. The germline V gene has CDR1 SGHRS and CDR2 YFSETQ. The length of the CDR3 is 14 residues. CDR3 protein: CASSLTGLFTEAFF. The CDR3 bases are TGCGCCAGCAGCTTAACAGGGTTATTCACTGAAGCTTTCTTT.

CDR3 region: CSVVGLREKLFF. CDR3 in DNA: TGCAGCGTCGTGGGACTTCGCGAAAAACTGTTTTTT. The chain couples TRBV29-1 to TRBJ1-4, with a tentative D call TRBD1 (5 bases). The V and J ends lost 6 bases and 8 bases respectively, with 13 bases between them. In germline, CDR1 is SQVTM, CDR2 ANQGSEA. CDR3 length: 12 amino acids. Based on the CDR3 plus reference TRBV29-1 and TRBJ1-4, the full variable domain is SAVISQKPSRDICQRGTSLTIQCQVDSQVTMMFWYRQQPGQSLTLIATANQGSEATYESGFVIDKFPISRPNLTFSTLTVSNMSPEDSSIYLCSVVGLREKLFFGSGTQLSVL.

This clone has just a few counts. This chain joins TRBV7-2 and TRBJ2-7; TRBD2 is a possible D gene (5 bases). This CDR3 region has 14 residues. Germline values: CDR1 SGHTA, CDR2 FQGNSA. The V gene lost 8 bases and the J gene lost 0 bases, with 14 bases spanning the gap. CDR3 bases: TGTGCCAGCCTGCTAGCTTCCAGCTCCTACGAGCAGTACTTC. Translated: CASLLASSSYEQYF.

This rearrangement joins TRBV29-1 to TRBJ2-1; TRBD2 matches 7 bases. Germline CDR1 SQVTM, CDR2 ANQGSEA. J was trimmed by 8 bases and V by 8 bases; bases with no gene match: 9. The CDR3 covers 12 residues. CDR3 protein: CSYRGGRYEQFF. CDR3 DNA: TGCAGCTATAGGGGCGGGAGATATGAGCAGTTCTTC.

The V call is TRBV5-4, the J call TRBJ1-1; D is undetermined. This CDR3 spans 15 amino acids. V lost 0 bases, J lost 2 bases, and 11 bases lay in between. CDR1 is SGHNT, CDR2 YYREEE, per germline (reference sequence). Written as DNA, the CDR3 is TGTGCCAGCAGCTTGGCTCGGGGTAGAAACACTGAAGCTTTCTTT. It is translated as CASSLARGRNTEAFF.

The V call is TRBV3-1 (or the pseudogene TRBV3-2), the J call TRBJ2-5; 9 bases align to TRBD2. Germline CDR1 is LGHDT and CDR2 is YNNKEL (reference sequence). CDR3 length: 16 residues. V lost 1 base to trimming and J lost 2 bases; unmatched junction nucleotides: 5. CDR3 region: CASSQVTAGGQETQYF. CDR3 nucleotides: TGTGCCAGCAGCCAAGTGACGGCGGGAGGGCAAGAGACCCAGTACTTC.

This rearrangement joins TRBV5-4 to TRBJ1-6; no clear D. The ends were cut back, 0 bases at V and 0 bases at J, with 4 bases in the middle. CDR1 and CDR2 (germline): SGHNT, YYREEE (reference sequence). This CDR3 region has 15 residues. CDR3 amino acids: CASSLESSYNSPLHF. CDR3 in DNA: TGTGCCAGCAGCTTGGAGAGCTCCTATAATTCACCCCTCCACTTT.

In DNA, the CDR3 is TGCAGCGCCGTTCCGGGACAGGGGGCCCATGAGCAGTTCTTC. It yields the protein CSAVPGQGAHEQFF. The chain has TRBV29-1 and TRBJ2-1; 12 bases fit TRBD1. The germline CDR1 and CDR2 sequences are SQVTM and ANQGSEA. V was clipped by 7 bases and J by 8 bases; unmatched bases: 9. CDR3 length equals 14 residues.

J is TRBJ2-1 and V is TRBV24-1, with 13 bases identical to TRBD2. Germline CDR1 is KGHDR and CDR2 is SFDVKD. V was clipped by 3 bases and J by 8 bases; unmatched bases: 15. This CDR3 has 19 amino acids. CDR3: CATSDPPGLAGPSGDEQFF. In nucleotides, the CDR3 is TGTGCCACCAGTGATCCACCGGGACTAGCGGGGCCCTCGGGCGATGAGCAGTTCTTC.

The chain combines TRBV30 with TRBJ1-1; D possibly corresponds to TRBD1 (6 bases). The CDR3 sequence is 16 residues long. The V end lost 2 bases, the J end lost 4 bases, and 20 bases lay between the germline ends. Per germline, CDR1 GTSNPN and CDR2 SVGIG (reference sequence). The CDR3 bases are TGTGCCTGGAGTTCCAAAACAGGGATGGTGAGCACTGAAGCTTTCTTT. It codes for CAWSSKTGMVSTEAFF.

This rearrangement joins TRBV3-1 (or the pseudogene TRBV3-2) to TRBJ1-5, with unresolved D. Germline V gene sequence: CDR1 LGHDT, CDR2 YNNKEL (reference sequence). CDR3 size: 14 residues. Trimming removed 0 bases at V and 4 bases at J, with 7 bases between. CDR3 sequence: CASSQDQRNQPQHF. The CDR3, as DNA: TGTGCCAGCAGCCAAGATCAACGGAATCAGCCCCAGCATTTT.

The chain couples TRBV28 to TRBJ1-5; D is possibly TRBD1 (6 bases). Germline V gene data show CDR1 as MDHEN and CDR2 as SYDVKM. V was pared by 6 bases and J by 4 bases, with 10 bases between. The CDR3 extends over 13 amino acids. CDR3 loop: CASSHRVNQPQHF. In DNA, the CDR3 is TGTGCCAGCAGCCACAGGGTAAATCAGCCCCAGCATTTT.

V is TRBV6-6 and J is TRBJ2-7; 7 positions agree with TRBD2. The CDR3 extends over 15 amino acids. After removal of 5 bases from V and 1 base from J, the junction contained 8 bases not matched to a gene. Germline V gene lookup returns CDR1 MNHNY and CDR2 SVGAGI (reference sequence). The CDR3 nucleotides are TGTGCCAGCAGTCAAAGCGGGGCCACTTCCTACGAGCAGTACTTC. Protein sequence: CASSQSGATSYEQYF.

The rearrangement links TRBV7-9 to TRBJ2-7, with D possibly TRBD1 on 6 matching bases. Trimming shortened V by 2 bases and J by 2 bases, and 10 bases separated the two germline ends. The CDR3 has 14 amino acids. Germline V gives CDR1 SEHNR, CDR2 FQNEAQ (reference sequence). The CDR3 DNA sequence: TGTGCCAGCAGCTTAACAGGGTCGCCCTACGAGCAGTACTTC. It is translated as CASSLTGSPYEQYF.

The chain recombines TRBV7-9 with TRBJ2-3; 14 positions match TRBD2. The CDR3 is 15 residues long. J gave up 6 bases and V 1 base, and 0 bases lay outside the gene matches. Germline V CDR1 and CDR2: SEHNR, FQNEAQ (reference sequence). CDR3 sequence reads: CASSLGLAGGDTQYF. The CDR3 coding sequence is TGTGCCAGCAGCTTAGGACTAGCGGGAGGGGATACGCAGTATTTT.

The chain joins TRBV2 to TRBJ1-4, with D possibly TRBD1 on 6 matching bases. The CDR3 has 13 amino acids. The germline CDR1 and CDR2 sequences are SNHLY and FYNNEI. V lost 5 bases and J lost 4, with 8 bases in between. CDR3 sequence reads: CASSRDINEKLFF. Here the CDR3 DNA reads TGTGCCAGCAGTCGGGACATTAATGAAAAACTGTTTTTT.

About this clone itself: This same CDR3 is encoded by further DNA sequences in the sample. The chain joins TRBV7-2 to TRBJ2-7; 7 bases match TRBD1. In germline, CDR1 is SGHTA, CDR2 FQGNSA. The CDR3 is 14 amino acids. V shed 1 base, J shed 1 base, and the junction held 1 base outside the gene matches. CDR3 residues: CASSLDRGSYEQYF. In DNA form, the CDR3 reads TGTGCCAGCAGCTTAGACAGGGGATCCTACGAGCAGTACTTC.

V and J are TRBV7-6 and TRBJ2-1; TRBD2 matches at 10 bases. CDR1 is SGHVS and CDR2 is FNYEAQ in the germline V gene. V dropped 1 base and J dropped 6; count of bases not matched to a gene: 9. The length of the CDR3 is 17 residues. The DNA of the CDR3 is TGTGCCAGCAGCTTAGTTCGGAGCGGGAGGGTGGGCAATGAGCAGTTCTTC. Amino acid sequence: CASSLVRSGRVGNEQFF.

This chain links TRBV4-2 with TRBJ2-1; D is perhaps TRBD2 (6 bases). This CDR3 spans 17 amino acids. Germline V gives CDR1 LGHNA, CDR2 YNFKEQ. Trimming left V 3 bases short and J 0 bases short, with 15 bases between. The CDR3 sequence: CASSHNGAGRSYNEQFF. CDR3 DNA: TGTGCCAGCAGCCACAATGGGGCGGGACGCTCCTACAATGAGCAGTTCTTC.